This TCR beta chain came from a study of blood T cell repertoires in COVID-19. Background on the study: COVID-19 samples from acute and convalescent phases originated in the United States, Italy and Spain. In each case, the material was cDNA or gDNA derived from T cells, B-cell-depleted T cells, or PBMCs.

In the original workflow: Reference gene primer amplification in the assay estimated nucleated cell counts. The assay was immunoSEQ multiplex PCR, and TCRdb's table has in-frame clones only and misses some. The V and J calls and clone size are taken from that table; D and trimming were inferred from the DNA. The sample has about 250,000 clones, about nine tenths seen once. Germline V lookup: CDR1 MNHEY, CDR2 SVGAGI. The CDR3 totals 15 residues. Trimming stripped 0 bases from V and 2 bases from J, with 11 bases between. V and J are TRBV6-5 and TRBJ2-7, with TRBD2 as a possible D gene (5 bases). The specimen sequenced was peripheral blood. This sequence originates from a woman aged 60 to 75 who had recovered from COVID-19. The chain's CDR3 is CASSYSEAHPYEQYF. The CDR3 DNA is TGTGCCAGCAGTTACTCGGAGGCCCACCCCTACGAGCAGTACTTC.